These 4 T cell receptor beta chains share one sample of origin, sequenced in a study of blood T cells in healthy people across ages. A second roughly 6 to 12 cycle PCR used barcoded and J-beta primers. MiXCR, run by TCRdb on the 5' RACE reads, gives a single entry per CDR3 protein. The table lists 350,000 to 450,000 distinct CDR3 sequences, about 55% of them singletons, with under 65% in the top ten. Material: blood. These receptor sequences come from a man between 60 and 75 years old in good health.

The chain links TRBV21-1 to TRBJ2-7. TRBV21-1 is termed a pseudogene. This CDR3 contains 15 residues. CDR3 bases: TGTGCCAGCAGCAAAGAAACGAACAACTCCTACGAGCAGTACTTC. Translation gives CASSKETNNSYEQYF.

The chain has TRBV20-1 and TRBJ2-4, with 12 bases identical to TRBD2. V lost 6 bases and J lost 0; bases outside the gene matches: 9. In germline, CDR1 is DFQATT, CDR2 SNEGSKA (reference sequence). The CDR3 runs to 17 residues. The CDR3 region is CSAPASGGALAKNIQYF. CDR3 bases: TGCAGTGCCCCCGCTAGCGGGGGGGCACTAGCCAAAAACATTCAGTACTTC.

In DNA form, the CDR3 reads TGTGCCAGCAGCTTATCCCCCCTAGCGGAAGCAAGCGAGCAGTACTTC. Amino acids: CASSLSPLAEASEQYF. The chain is built from TRBV7-2 and TRBJ2-4; 7 bases match TRBD2. The J call may be incorrect, as the DNA end agrees better with TRBJ2-7. CDR1 is SGHTA, CDR2 FQGNSA, per germline. The CDR3 runs to 16 residues.

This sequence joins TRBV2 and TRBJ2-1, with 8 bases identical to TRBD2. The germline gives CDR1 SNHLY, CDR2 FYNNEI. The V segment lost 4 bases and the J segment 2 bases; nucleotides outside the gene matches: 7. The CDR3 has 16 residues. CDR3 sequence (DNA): TGTGCCAGCAGTGGCAGGGGCGGGGGGACCTACAATGAGCAGTTCTTC. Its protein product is CASSGRGGGTYNEQFF.